This TCR beta chain was sequenced during a study of shared clonotypes between healthy human individuals (dated by TCRdb to about 2020). For context, the study as a whole: The cohort included a few men and two women between 18 and 49 years of age. Blood TCR repertoires of about 5 healthy adults were deeply sequenced to estimate repertoire size and the extent of clonotype sharing between individuals. Libraries were prepared and TCR repertoires were sequenced by different laboratories using diverse techniques, in order to increase sequencing depth and limit assay-specific biases. Each donor's leukapheresis produced roughly between roughly 0.94 and 9.5 billion PBMCs. Broader findings and caveats from the paper: Based on pairwise subsampling, the degree of clonotype sharing among donors was expected to be affected by sequencing depth. Only blood was sampled, and tissue TCR repertoires likely differ from those in blood. The genetic and exposure-history diversity represented was limited by the small number of donors.

The donors were healthy, HIV-negative adults who had no recently reported acute infections or vaccinations. Every donor was a Caucasian adult living in Nashville, Tennessee, USA. In the unsorted samples, some 100 million PBMCs were counted, and genomic DNA was extracted using the QIAamp DNA Blood Mini kit. Blood was obtained by leukapheresis, after which PBMCs were separated by Ficoll-Histopaque density gradient centrifugation and cryopreserved in liquid nitrogen vapor phase. Using the deep immunoSEQ assay, multiplex PCR amplified TCR CDR3 regions from genomic DNA. Extracted genomic DNA from each cell subset was distributed evenly across all wells of several immunoSEQ 96-well plates, and each plate was treated as a replicate. For unsorted PBMC, 250 to 300 ng of genomic DNA, equivalent to approximately 30,000 T cell genomes, went into each replicate PCR. Ten immunoSEQ deep assay plates were used to sequence unsorted PBMC genomic DNA. Purified libraries were quantified with a Qubit 3.0 fluorometer, sized on a Bioanalyzer 2100, and re-quantified with the KAPA Library Quantification kit. Every immunoSEQ 96-well plate was sequenced on a separate single-read 150-cycle Illumina NextSeq 550 flow cell. In the authors' own workflow: Because the immunoSEQ output included only junctional sequences and no quality scores, the filtering could not be the same as the filtering used for full-length reads. Sequences were annotated with PyIR, a Python wrapper for IgBLAST v1.9, using IMGT germline references to assign V/J genes and CDR3. Any read was removed if the V/J assignment was weak (E-value above 1e-6), the CDR3 was missing, or the read contained stop codons, out-of-frame junctions, or ambiguous translated residues. A V3J clonotype was defined by an identical inferred V gene, J gene, and CDR3 amino acid sequence. The percentage overlap between two repertoires was calculated by dividing the number of shared unique clonotypes by the size of the smaller repertoire. Three approaches were used to assess repertoire richness: RTK rarefaction, the Chao1 estimator, and Recon v2.1 estimates of unobserved clonotypes. TCRdb's version of the immuneACCESS table is confined to in-frame rearrangements and falls short of the full clone set. An unresolved V gene accounts for under half of the shortfall where checked; the remainder is of unknown origin. V and J calls plus clone size are reproduced from that table; the DNA served to infer D and trimming. For this sample the table gives some 470,000 clones, of which 76% were detected only once. The top ten hold 13% of the sample.

V and J are truncated by 3 bases and 4 bases respectively, leaving an intervening sequence of 12 bases. Including cysteine and phenylalanine, the CDR3 has 15 amino acids. The CDR3 DNA has 45 bases and is translated from base 1. Per the germline V gene, MNHNS is the CDR1 and SASEGT is the CDR2. Concerning this clone: It lacks a known antigen. No base-level quality is on record; no much larger clone is a single base apart.

The sequence was obtained from a woman between 40 and 50 years old in good health. Some clones in this sample may be carry-over from other donors' samples. Sequenced sample: PBMCs. This chain is built from TRBV6-1 and TRBJ2-2, with the D call tentatively TRBD1 or TRBD2, each fitting 5 bases. The CDR3 amino acid sequence is: CASSEIGTGTGELFF. The DNA reads as follows: TGTGCCAGCAGTGAGATTGGGACCGGCACCGGGGAGCTGTTTTTT.